The present T cell receptor (beta chain) was sequenced within a study of OX40 agonist ivuxolimab in advanced cancers. Enrollment shut out patients with autoimmune disease history or systemic immunosuppression. Notes on this clone: Its antigen is not known.

Study outcomes and limitations: Among T cells, CD8+ cells averaged more expanded clones than CD4+ cells.

Only in-frame clones appear in the TCRdb table, and some are missing; sequencing was by immunoSEQ multiplex PCR. The profile shows more than 45,000 clones, 88% of them singletons. The sequencing here drew on CD4+ or CD8+ T cells sorted from blood, taken in a trial of the OX40 agonist ivuxolimab. The clonotype comes from an adult with an advanced solid tumor such as melanoma, head and neck, liver or kidney cancer.

The CDR3 bases are TGCAGCGTGGTTCTGGTGGGTGTAGAGACCCAGTACTTC. Protein sequence: CSVVLVGVETQYF. The V and J genes are TRBV29-1 and TRBJ2-5; D not resolved. V was shortened by 6 bases and J by 4 bases, with 15 bases between the two germline ends. The germline CDR1 and CDR2 sequences are SQVTM and ANQGSEA. The CDR3 length is 13 residues.